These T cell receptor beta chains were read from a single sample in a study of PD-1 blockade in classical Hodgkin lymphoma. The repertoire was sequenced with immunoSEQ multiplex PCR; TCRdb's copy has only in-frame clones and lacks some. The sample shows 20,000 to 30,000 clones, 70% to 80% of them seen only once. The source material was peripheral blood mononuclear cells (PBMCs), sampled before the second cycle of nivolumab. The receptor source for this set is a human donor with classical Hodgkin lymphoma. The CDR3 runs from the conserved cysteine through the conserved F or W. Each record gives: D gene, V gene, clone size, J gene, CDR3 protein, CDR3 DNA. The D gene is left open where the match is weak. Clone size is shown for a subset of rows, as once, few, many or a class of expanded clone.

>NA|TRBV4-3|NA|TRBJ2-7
CASSQDQAGPSYEQYF
TGCGCCAGCAGCCAAGATCAGGCGGGTCCCTCCTACGAGCAGTACTTC
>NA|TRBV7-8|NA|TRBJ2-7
CASSLGAGFYEQYF
TGTGCCAGCAGCTTGGGGGCGGGGTTCTACGAGCAGTACTTC
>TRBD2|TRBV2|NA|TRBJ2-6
CASSPSGGSGANVLTF
TGTGCCAGCAGTCCCAGCGGGGGCTCTGGGGCCAACGTCCTGACTTTC
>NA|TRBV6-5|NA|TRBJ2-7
CASSPLPGTYEQYF
TGTGCCAGCAGTCCCCTGCCGGGTACCTACGAGCAGTACTTC
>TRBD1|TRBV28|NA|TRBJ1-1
CASRQQGRATEAFF
TGTGCCAGCAGGCAACAGGGGCGGGCCACTGAAGCTTTCTTT
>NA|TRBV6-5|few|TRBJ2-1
CASSRSYNEQFF
TGTGCCAGCAGTCGCTCTTACAATGAGCAGTTCTTC
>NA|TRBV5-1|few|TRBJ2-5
CASSFGLAQETQYF
TGCGCCAGCAGCTTTGGGCTTGCTCAAGAGACCCAGTACTTC
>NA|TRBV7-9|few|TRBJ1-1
CASSRGQLMNTEAFF
TGTGCCAGCAGCCGTGGACAGCTTATGAACACTGAAGCTTTCTTT
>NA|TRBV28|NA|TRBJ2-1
CAISGLGYNEQFF
TGTGCCATTAGCGGCCTTGGATACAATGAGCAGTTCTTC
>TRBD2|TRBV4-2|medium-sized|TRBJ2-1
CASSPSGSYNEQFF
TGTGCCAGCAGCCCTAGCGGTTCCTACAATGAGCAGTTCTTC